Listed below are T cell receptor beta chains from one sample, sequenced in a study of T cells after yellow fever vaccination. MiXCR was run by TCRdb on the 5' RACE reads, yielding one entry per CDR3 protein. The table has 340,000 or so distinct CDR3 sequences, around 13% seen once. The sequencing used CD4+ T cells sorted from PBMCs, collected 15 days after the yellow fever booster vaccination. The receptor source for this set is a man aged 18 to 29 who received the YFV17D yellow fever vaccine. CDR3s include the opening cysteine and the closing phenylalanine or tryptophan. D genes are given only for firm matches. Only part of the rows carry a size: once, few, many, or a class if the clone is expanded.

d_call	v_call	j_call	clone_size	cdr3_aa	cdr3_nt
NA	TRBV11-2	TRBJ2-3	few	CASSSHSRDTQYF	TGTGCCAGCAGCTCCCACTCTCGAGATACGCAGTATTTT
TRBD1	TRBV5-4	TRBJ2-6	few	CASTYRGFYSGANVLTF	TGTGCCAGCACCTACAGGGGATTTTACTCTGGGGCCAACGTCCTGACTTTC
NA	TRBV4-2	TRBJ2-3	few	CASSQESRAAGTDTQYF	TGCGCCAGCAGCCAAGAATCCAGGGCCGCCGGCACAGATACGCAGTATTTT
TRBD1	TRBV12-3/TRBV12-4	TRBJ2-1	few	CASRSGQGPHEQFF	TGTGCCAGCAGATCGGGACAGGGGCCCCATGAGCAGTTCTTC
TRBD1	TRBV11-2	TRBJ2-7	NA	CASSPWTGRYYEQYF	TGTGCCAGCAGCCCTTGGACAGGAAGGTACTACGAGCAGTACTTC
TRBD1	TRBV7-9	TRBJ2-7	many	CASSRGQDVYEQYF	TGTGCCAGCAGCCGGGGACAGGACGTCTACGAGCAGTACTTC
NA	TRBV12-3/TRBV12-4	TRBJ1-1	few	CASSFLDRRRGTEAFF	TGTGCCAGCAGTTTTCTGGACCGACGAAGAGGCACTGAAGCTTTCTTT
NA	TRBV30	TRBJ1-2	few	CAWSEGNYGYTF	TGTGCCTGGAGTGAAGGGAACTATGGCTACACCTTC
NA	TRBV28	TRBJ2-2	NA	CASSLVGLDTGELFF	TGTGCCAGCAGTTTAGTGGGGCTAGACACCGGGGAGCTGTTTTTT
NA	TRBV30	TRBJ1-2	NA	CAWNGPYGYTF	TGTGCCTGGAACGGGCCCTATGGCTACACCTTC
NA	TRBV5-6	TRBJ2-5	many	CASSLKVAAGTKETQYF	TGTGCCAGCAGCTTGAAGGTCGCGGCAGGTACCAAAGAGACCCAGTACTTC
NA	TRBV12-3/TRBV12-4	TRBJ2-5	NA	CASSWLMGYQETQYF	TGTGCCAGCAGTTGGCTGATGGGGTACCAAGAGACCCAGTACTTC
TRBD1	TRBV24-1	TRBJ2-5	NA	CATSGTGGETQYF	TGTGCCACCAGCGGGACAGGGGGAGAGACTCAGTACTTC
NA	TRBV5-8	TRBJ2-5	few	CASSLGLRKGTQYF	TGTGCCAGCAGCTTGGGACTAAGGAAAGGGACCCAGTACTTC
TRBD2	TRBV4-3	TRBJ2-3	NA	CASSQAVGRGNTDTQYF	TGCGCCAGCAGCCAAGCTGTAGGGCGGGGGAACACAGATACGCAGTATTTT
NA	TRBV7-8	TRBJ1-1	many	CASSTRVNTEAFF	TGTGCCAGCAGCACCAGGGTGAACACTGAAGCTTTCTTT
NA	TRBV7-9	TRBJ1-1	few	CASSLGGIQNTEAFF	TGTGCCAGCAGCTTAGGGGGGATACAGAACACTGAAGCTTTCTTT
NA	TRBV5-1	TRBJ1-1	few	CASSFGGGRETEAFF	TGCGCCAGCAGCTTCGGCGGGGGGCGTGAAACTGAAGCTTTCTTT
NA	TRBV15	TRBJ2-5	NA	CATSREFLRGQETQYF	TGTGCCACCAGCAGAGAGTTCCTTCGGGGGCAAGAGACCCAGTACTTC
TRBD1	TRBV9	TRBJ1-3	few	CASAERQGDHLDSTTGNTIYF	TGTGCCAGCGCTGAACGACAGGGCGACCACCTGGATTCGACCACTGGAAACACCATATATTTT
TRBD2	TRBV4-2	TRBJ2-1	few	CASSRLAGGSFNEQFF	TGTGCCAGCAGCCGTTTAGCGGGGGGTTCCTTCAATGAGCAGTTCTTC
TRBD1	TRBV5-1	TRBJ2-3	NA	CASSAEAQGAGTDTQYF	TGCGCCAGCAGCGCGGAGGCCCAGGGGGCAGGCACAGATACGCAGTATTTT